This note documents a single T cell receptor beta chain sequence. What this receptor recognizes is not known. Base qualities are not provided; no much larger clone lies one nucleotide away. Enrolling through a virtual design, the prospective study's participants ranged in age from roughly 18 to 95 years and lived across about two dozen United States geographic areas. Cohort assignment in the prospective study relied on participant-reported clinical history from a screening survey and a study questionnaire. Each participant in the prospective study had whole blood, serum and a nasopharyngeal or oropharyngeal swab collected by mobile phlebotomists. Over a roughly two-month period, participants in the prospective study had the option of providing additional blood draws and questionnaires. Before DNA extraction, blood samples from the prospective study were shipped at room temperature or frozen. Between the V and J ends, shortened by 6 bases and 0 bases respectively, the junction contains 10 bases. The germline V gene yields SNHLY for CDR1 and FYNNEI for CDR2. Measured from the cysteine to the phenylalanine, the CDR3 is 14 residues long. Here the CDR3 DNA is all that survives: 42 bases in frame from base 1.

The sample belongs to a study of blood T cell repertoires in COVID-19 (dated by TCRdb to 2018 to 2020). About the full investigation: Samples from collaborators originated in the United States, Italy and Spain and spanned both the acute and convalescent phases of COVID-19. Where HLA class I and class II types were available, the types were taken from metadata supplied by the sample provider, not from assay-based typing. The samples were drawn from the first 160 participants of the ongoing ImmuneRACE study and from 950 to 1,500 subjects provided by 6 global collaborators. A de-identified subject ID, COVID-19 status, age in years and sex were almost always included in the sample metadata. The material from the prospective study consisted of cDNA or gDNA derived from T cells, B-cell-depleted T cells, or PBMCs. Subjects who had been exposed to COVID-19, were actively infected with it, or had recovered from it provided the deeply sampled blood TCRbeta repertoires that made up the dataset. A freely available public database, intended as a resource for researchers studying the immune response to SARS-CoV-2, is where the repertoires were released.

Study-wide findings and limitations: How much clinical and demographic metadata was included differed by source and by participant, and the metadata was provided uncurated.

The immunoSEQ Assay, a bias-controlled multiplex PCR, was used to amplify TCRbeta CDR3 regions from genomic DNA. The original pipeline was this. The number of nucleated cells in each sample was estimated by amplification of reference gene primers within the assay. To quantify the absolute abundance of each unique TCRbeta CDR3 rearrangement, sequence reads were collapsed and filtered. For each sample, productive Simpson clonality was calculated as the square root of Simpson's diversity index over productive rearrangements. Held by TCRdb, this immuneACCESS table contains in-frame sequences only and omits some clones. Under half of the omission traces to an unresolved V gene where checked; the cause of the rest is unknown. V and J calls and clone size are given by that table; D and trimming were obtained from the DNA. The sample table contains a few hundred thousand clones; only one count was recorded for more than 75% of them. Jointly, the top ten make up 6% to 7.5% of the sample.

The receptor comes from a woman between 40 and 50 years old with acute COVID-19. Sequenced input: PBMCs or T cells enriched from blood (not recorded which). Here the chain combines TRBV2 and TRBJ2-3; the D gene is perhaps TRBD1, from 6 matching bases. DNA sequence: TGTGCCAGCAGGGACAGCCTGAGCACAGATACGCAGTATTTT. This gives the protein CASRDSLSTDTQYF.